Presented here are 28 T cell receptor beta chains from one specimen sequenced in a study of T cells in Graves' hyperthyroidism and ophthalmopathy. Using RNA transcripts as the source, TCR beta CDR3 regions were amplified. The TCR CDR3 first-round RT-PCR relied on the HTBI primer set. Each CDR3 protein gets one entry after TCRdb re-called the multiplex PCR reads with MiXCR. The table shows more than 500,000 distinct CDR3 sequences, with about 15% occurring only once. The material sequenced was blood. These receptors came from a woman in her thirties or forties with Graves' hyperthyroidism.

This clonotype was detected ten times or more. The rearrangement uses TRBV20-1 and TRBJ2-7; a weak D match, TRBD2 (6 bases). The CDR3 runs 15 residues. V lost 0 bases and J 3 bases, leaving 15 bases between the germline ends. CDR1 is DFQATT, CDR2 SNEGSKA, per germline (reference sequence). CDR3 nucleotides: TGCAGTGCTAGAGATCGGGAGCGGGCGGTCTACGAGCAGTACTTC. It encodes CSARDRERAVYEQYF.

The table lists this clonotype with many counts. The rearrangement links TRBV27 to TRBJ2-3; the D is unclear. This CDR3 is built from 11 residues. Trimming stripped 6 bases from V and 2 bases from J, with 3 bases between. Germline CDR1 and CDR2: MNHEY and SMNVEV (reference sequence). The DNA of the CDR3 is TGTGCCAGCAGATACACAGATACGCAGTATTTT. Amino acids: CASRYTDTQYF.

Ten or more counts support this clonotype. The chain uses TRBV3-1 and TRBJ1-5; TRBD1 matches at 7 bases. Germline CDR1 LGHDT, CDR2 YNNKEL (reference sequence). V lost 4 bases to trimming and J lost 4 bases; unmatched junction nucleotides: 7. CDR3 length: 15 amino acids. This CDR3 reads CASSPRDRPNQPQHF. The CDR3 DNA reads TGTGCCAGCAGCCCCAGGGACAGACCAAATCAGCCCCAGCATTTT.

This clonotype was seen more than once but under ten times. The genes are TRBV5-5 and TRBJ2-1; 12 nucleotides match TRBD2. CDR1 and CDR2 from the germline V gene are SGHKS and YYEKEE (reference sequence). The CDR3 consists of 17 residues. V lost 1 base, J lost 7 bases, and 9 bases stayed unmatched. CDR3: CASSLSLLAGGRNEQFF. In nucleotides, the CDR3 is TGTGCCAGCAGCTTGAGCCTACTAGCGGGAGGAAGAAATGAGCAGTTCTTC.

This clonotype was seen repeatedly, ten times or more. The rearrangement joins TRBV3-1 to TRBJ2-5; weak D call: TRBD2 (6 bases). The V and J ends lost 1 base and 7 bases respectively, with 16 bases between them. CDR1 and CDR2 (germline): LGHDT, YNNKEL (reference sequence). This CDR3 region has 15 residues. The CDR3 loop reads CASSQGAGYPGTQYF. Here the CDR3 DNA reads TGTGCCAGCAGCCAAGGAGCGGGTTACCCAGGGACCCAGTACTTC.

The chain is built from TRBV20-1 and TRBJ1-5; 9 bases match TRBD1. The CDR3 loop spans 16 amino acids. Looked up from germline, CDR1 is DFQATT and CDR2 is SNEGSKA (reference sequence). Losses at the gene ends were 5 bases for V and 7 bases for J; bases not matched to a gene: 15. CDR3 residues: CSASRGAGQGIQPQHF. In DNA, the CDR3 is TGCAGTGCTTCCAGGGGGGCGGGACAGGGAATCCAGCCCCAGCATTTT.

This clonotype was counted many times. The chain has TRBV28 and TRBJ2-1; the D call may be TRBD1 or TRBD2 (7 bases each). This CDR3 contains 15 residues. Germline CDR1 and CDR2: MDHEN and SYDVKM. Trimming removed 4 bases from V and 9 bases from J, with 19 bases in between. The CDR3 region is CASSSGGGRVGEQFF. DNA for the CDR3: TGTGCCAGCAGTTCAGGGGGGGGACGAGTAGGTGAGCAGTTCTTC.

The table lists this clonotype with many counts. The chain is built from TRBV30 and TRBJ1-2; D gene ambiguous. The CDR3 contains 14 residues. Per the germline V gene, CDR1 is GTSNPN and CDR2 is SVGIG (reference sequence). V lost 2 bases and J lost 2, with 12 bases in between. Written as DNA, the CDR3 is TGTGCCTGGAGTCGGGAAGGAGGGAACTATGGCTACACCTTC. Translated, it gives CAWSREGGNYGYTF.

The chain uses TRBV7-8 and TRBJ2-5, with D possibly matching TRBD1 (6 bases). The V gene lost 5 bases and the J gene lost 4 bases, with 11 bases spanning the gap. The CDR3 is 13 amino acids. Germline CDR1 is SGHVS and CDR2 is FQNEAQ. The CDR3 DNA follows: TGTGCCAGCAGCGCACAGGGTAGAGAGACCCAGTACTTC. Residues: CASSAQGRETQYF.

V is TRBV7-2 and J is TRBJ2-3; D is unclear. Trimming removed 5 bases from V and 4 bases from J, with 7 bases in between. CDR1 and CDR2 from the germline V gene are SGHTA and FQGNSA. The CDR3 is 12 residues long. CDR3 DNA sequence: TGTGCCAGCAGCCGTGCCGCAGATACGCAGTATTTT. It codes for CASSRAADTQYF.

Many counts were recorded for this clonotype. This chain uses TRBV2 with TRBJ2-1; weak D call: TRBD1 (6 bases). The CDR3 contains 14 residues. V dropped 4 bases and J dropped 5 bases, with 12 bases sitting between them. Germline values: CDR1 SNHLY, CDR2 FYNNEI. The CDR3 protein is CASSGTDTNNEQFF. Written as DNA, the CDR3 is TGTGCCAGCAGTGGGACAGACACAAACAATGAGCAGTTCTTC.

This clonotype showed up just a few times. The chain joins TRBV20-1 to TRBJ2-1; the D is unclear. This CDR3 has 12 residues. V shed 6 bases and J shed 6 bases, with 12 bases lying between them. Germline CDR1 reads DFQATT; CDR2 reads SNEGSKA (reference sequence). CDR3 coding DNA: TGCAGTGCCTTCGGAACCTTCAATGAGCAGTTCTTC. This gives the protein CSAFGTFNEQFF.

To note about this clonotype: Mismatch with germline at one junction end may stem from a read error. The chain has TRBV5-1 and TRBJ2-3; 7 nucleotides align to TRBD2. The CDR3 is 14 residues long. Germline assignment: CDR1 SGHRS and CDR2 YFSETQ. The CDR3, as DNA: TGCACCAGCAGCTTGGGCGGGGGTGCAGATACGCAGTATTTT. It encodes CTSSLGGGADTQYF. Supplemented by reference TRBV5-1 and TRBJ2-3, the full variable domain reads KAGVTQTPRYLIKTRGQQVTLSCSPISGHRSVSWYQQTPGQGLQFLFEYFSETQRNKGNFPGRFSGRQFSNSRSEMNVSTLELGDSALYLCTSSLGGGADTQYFGPGTRLTVL.

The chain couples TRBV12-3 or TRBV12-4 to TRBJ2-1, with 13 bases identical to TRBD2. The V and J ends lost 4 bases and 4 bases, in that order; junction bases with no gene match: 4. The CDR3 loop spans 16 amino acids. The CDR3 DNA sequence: TGTGCCAGCAGTTCCCGGACTAGCGGGAGTTACAATGAGCAGTTCTTC. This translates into CASSSRTSGSYNEQFF.

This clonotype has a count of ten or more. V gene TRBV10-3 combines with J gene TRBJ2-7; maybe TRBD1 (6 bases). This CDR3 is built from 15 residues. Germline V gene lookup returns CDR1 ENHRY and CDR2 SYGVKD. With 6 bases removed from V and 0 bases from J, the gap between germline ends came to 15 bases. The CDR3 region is CAIRDSELSSYEQYF. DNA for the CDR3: TGTGCCATCAGGGACAGTGAACTTAGCTCCTACGAGCAGTACTTC.

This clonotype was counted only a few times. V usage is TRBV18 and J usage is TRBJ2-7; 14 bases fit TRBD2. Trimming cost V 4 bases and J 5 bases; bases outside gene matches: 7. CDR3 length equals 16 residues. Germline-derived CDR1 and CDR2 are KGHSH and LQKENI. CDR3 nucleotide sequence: TGTGCCAGCTCACTAGCCACGGGACTAGCGGGAGACGAGCAGTACTTC. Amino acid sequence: CASSLATGLAGDEQYF.

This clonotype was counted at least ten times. The CDR3 loop reads CATSRGLGLAGSYEQYF. The CDR3, as DNA: TGTGCCACCAGCAGAGGTCTGGGACTAGCGGGCTCCTACGAGCAGTACTTC. This sequence joins TRBV15 and TRBJ2-7; 12 bases are shared with TRBD2. The ends lost 1 base at V and 0 bases at J; junction bases unmatched: 4. CDR1 LNHNV and CDR2 YYDKDF come from the germline V gene (reference sequence). This CDR3 contains 17 residues.

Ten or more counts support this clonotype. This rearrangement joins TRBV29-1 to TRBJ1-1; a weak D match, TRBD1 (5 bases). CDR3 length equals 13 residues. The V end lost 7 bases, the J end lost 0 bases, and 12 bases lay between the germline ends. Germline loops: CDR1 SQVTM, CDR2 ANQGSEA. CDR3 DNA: TGCAGCGCGGGGCAAAGGGTGAACACTGAAGCTTTCTTT. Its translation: CSAGQRVNTEAFF.

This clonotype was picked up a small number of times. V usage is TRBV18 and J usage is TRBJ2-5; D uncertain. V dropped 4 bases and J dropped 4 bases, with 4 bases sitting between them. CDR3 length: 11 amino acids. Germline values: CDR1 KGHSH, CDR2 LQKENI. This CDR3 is CASSHTETQYF. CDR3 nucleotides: TGTGCCAGCTCACATACAGAGACCCAGTACTTC. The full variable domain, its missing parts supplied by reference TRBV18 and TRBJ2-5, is NAGVMQNPRHLVRRRGQEARLRCSPMKGHSHVYWYRQLPEEGLKFMVYLQKENIIDESGMPKERFSAEFPKEGPSILRIQQVVRGDSAAYFCASSHTETQYFGPGTRLLVL.

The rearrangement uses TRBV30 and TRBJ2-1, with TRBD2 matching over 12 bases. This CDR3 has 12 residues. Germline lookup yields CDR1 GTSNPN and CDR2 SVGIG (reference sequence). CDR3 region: CRPSGRAGEQFF. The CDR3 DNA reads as TGTCGGCCTAGCGGGAGGGCGGGTGAGCAGTTCTTC.

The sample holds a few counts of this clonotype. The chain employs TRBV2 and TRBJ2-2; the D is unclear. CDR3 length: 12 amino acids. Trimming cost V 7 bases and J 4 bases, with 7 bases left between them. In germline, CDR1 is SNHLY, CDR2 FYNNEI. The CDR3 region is CASNGVTGELFF. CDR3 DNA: TGTGCCAGCAACGGAGTCACCGGGGAGCTGTTTTTT.

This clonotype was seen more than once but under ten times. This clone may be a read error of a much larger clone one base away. Here the CDR3 DNA reads TGTGCCAGCAGCGTACAGGGGAATGAGCAGTTCTTC. Translated, it gives CASSVQGNEQFF. The chain links TRBV7-9 to TRBJ2-1, with 7 bases aligning to TRBD1. CDR3 length: 12 amino acids. V shed 5 bases, J shed 7 bases, and the junction held 2 bases outside the gene matches. Germline V lookup: CDR1 SEHNR, CDR2 FQNEAQ (reference sequence).

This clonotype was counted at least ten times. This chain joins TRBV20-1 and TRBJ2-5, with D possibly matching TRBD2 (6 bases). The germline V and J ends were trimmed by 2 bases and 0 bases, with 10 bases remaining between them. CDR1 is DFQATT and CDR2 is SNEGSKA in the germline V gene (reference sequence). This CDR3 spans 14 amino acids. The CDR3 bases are TGCAGTGCTAGATGGAGGGTGAACCAAGAGACCCAGTACTTC. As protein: CSARWRVNQETQYF.

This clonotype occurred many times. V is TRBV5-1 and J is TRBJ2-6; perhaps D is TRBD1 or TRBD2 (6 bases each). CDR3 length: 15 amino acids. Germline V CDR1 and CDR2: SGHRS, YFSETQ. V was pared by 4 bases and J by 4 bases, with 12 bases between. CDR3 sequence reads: CASSKGGAGANVLTF. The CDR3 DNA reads TGCGCCAGCAGCAAGGGGGGAGCCGGGGCCAACGTCCTGACTTTC.

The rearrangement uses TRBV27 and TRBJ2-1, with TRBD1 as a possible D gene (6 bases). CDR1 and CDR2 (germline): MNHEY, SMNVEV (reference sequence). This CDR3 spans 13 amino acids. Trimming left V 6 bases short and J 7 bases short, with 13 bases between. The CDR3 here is CASRDAQGNEQFF. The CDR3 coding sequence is TGTGCCAGCAGAGACGCCCAGGGGAATGAGCAGTTCTTC.

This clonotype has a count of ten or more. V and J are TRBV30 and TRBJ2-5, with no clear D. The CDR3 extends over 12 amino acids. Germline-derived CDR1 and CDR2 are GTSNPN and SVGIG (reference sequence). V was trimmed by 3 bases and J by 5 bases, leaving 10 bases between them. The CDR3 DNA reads TGTGCCTGGAGCTCGGGCGGTGAGACCCAGTACTTC. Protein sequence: CAWSSGGETQYF. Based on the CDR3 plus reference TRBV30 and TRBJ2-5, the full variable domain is SQTIHQWPATLVQPVGSPLSLECTVEGTSNPNLYWYRQAAGRGLQLLFYSVGIGQISSEVPQNLSASRPQDRQFILSSKKLLLSDSGFYLCAWSSGGETQYFGPGTRLLVL.

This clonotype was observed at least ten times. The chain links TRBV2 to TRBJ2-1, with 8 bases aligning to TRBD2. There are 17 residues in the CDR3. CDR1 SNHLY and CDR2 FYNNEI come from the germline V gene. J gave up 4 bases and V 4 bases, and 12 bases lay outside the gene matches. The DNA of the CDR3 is TGTGCCAGCAGTGGAAGCCCCGGACTAGCCGTTTACAATGAGCAGTTCTTC. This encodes CASSGSPGLAVYNEQFF.

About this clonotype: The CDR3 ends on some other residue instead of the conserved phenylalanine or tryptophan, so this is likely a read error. CDR3 protein: CASSLGGPETQYS. The CDR3 DNA reads as TGTGCCAGCAGCTTAGGGGGGCCAGAGACCCAGTACTCC. The rearrangement joins TRBV7-9 to TRBJ2-5; D perhaps matches TRBD1 (6 bases). Germline V gene sequence: CDR1 SEHNR, CDR2 FQNEAQ (reference sequence). Deletions cut 1 base from V and 4 bases from J, with 7 bases between. The CDR3 loop spans 13 amino acids.